This T cell receptor beta chain came from a study of response to subunit inactivated influenza vaccine. Findings of the study overall: With each seasonal influenza vaccination, the authors suggested, few new T cells are recruited.

The sample holds a few counts of this clonotype. Its antigen remains unidentified. TCRdb reanalysed the RT-PCR reads using MiXCR and keeps one entry per CDR3 protein. The data show roughly 170,000 distinct CDR3 sequences, nearly 9.5% seen once. The sequence was obtained from a man aged 45-65 years who received an inactivated influenza vaccine. The input for sequencing was non-naive T cells sorted from PBMCs, taken on the day of vaccination.

CDR3 loop: CASSLNGGTGELFF. CDR3 DNA sequence: TGTGCCAGCAGCTTGAACGGTGGCACCGGGGAGCTGTTTTTT. This rearrangement joins TRBV7-2 to TRBJ2-2; D ambiguous. CDR3 length equals 14 residues. From germline, CDR1 is SGHTA and CDR2 FQGNSA. Deletions cut 3 bases from V and 4 bases from J, with 9 bases between.